Listed here are 10 T cell receptor beta chains from one sample, sequenced in a study of T cell repertoires in cytomegalovirus infection. No cognate antigen is known for these TCRs. Each CDR3 protein gets one entry after TCRdb re-called the reads with MiXCR. The table records 650,000 to 900,000 distinct CDR3 sequences, 30% to 35% of them present only once. This specimen consisted of cultured CD8+ T cells from PBMCs, obtained from culture after CMV antigen stimulation. Receptors were obtained from a human donor in good health (CMV status not recorded). Some clones in this sample may be carry-over from other donors' samples.

In its sample, this clonotype was seen a few times. J is TRBJ1-5 and V is TRBV27, with D unresolved. V was shortened by 5 bases and J by 1 base, with 9 bases between the two germline ends. This CDR3 region has 14 residues. Germline lookup yields CDR1 MNHEY and CDR2 SMNVEV (reference sequence). The DNA for the CDR3 is TGTGCCAGCAGTCCCTTCGGCAGCAATCAGCCCCAGCATTTT. Amino acid sequence: CASSPFGSNQPQHF.

The chain links TRBV5-4 to TRBJ1-2, with 9 bases fitting TRBD1. This CDR3 contains 15 residues. Germline CDR1 is SGHNT and CDR2 is YYREEE (reference sequence). J was trimmed by 2 bases and V by 4 bases; bases with no gene match: 6. CDR3 nucleotides: TGTGCCAGCAGCCCCAGGACAGGGGCAAACTATGGCTACACCTTC. Protein product: CASSPRTGANYGYTF.

This clonotype was counted ten times or more. J is TRBJ2-7 and V is TRBV12-3 or TRBV12-4; TRBD2 agrees at 8 bases. The CDR3 is made up of 14 amino acids. V gave up 4 bases and J gave up 3 bases; unmatched junction bases: 5. The CDR3 DNA sequence: TGTGCCAGCAGTTACGGGGGGGCCTTCTACGAGCAGTACTTC. Its protein is CASSYGGAFYEQYF.

The V gene is TRBV7-9, the J gene TRBJ1-2; D remains unclear. Trimming left V 1 base short and J 0 bases short, with 6 bases between. Germline values: CDR1 SEHNR, CDR2 FQNEAQ (reference sequence). The CDR3 loop spans 14 amino acids. The CDR3 DNA follows: TGTGCCAGCAGCTTAGGTCCGGCTAACTATGGCTACACCTTC. This encodes CASSLGPANYGYTF. The full variable domain, its missing parts supplied by reference TRBV7-9 and TRBJ1-2, is DTGVSQNPRHKITKRGQNVTFRCDPISEHNRLYWYRQTLGQGPEFLTYFQNEAQLEKSRLLSDRFSAERPKGSFSTLEIQRTEQGDSAMYLCASSLGPANYGYTFGSGTRLTVV.

This sequence joins TRBV27 and TRBJ2-2; 9 bases are shared with TRBD1. The CDR3 extends over 14 amino acids. CDR1 and CDR2 from the germline V gene are MNHEY and SMNVEV (reference sequence). Trimming cost V 8 bases and J 4 bases; bases outside gene matches: 5. CDR3 sequence: CASQGTGITGELFF. The CDR3 coding sequence is TGTGCCAGCCAGGGGACAGGGATCACCGGGGAGCTGTTTTTT.

The rearrangement uses TRBV23-1 and TRBJ2-7; possibly TRBD1 for D (6 bases). TRBV23-1 is classed as an ORF, of uncertain function. This CDR3 has 18 residues. The CDR3, as DNA: TGCGCCAACAGTCAGGTGCTGCGAGCGAGGACAGTCTACTACGAGCAGTACGTC. This encodes CANSQVLRARTVYYEQYV.

There are a few counts of this clonotype. The chain links TRBV7-9 to TRBJ1-1; D possibly corresponds to TRBD1 (6 bases). Germline V gene sequence: CDR1 SEHNR, CDR2 FQNEAQ (reference sequence). The CDR3 is 12 residues long. V was trimmed by 4 bases and J by 13 bases, leaving 16 bases between them. The DNA of the CDR3 is TGTGCCAGCAGCTACCAGGGGCGCGGGTTTTTCTTT. It yields the protein CASSYQGRGFFF.

The chain recombines TRBV7-1 with TRBJ2-3; 9 bases map to TRBD1. TRBV7-1 is placed among ORFs of uncertain function. J gave up 4 bases and V 5 bases, and 13 bases lay outside the gene matches. This CDR3 region has 17 residues. CDR3 nucleotide sequence: TGTGCCAGCAGCCCCCTAGGGGACAGGGTTGTCCCAGATACGCAGTATTTT. Protein sequence: CASSPLGDRVVPDTQYF.

The chain is built from TRBV5-8 and TRBJ2-7; 7 bases are a match to TRBD1. The CDR3 spans 14 residues. Germline loops: CDR1 SGHTS, CDR2 YDEGEE. J lost 1 base, V lost 4 bases, and 5 bases had no gene match. CDR3 sequence reads: CASSRQGPSYEQYV. The CDR3 DNA reads as TGTGCCAGCAGCCGACAGGGTCCATCCTACGAGCAGTACGTC.

V and J are TRBV20-1 and TRBJ1-4, with D perhaps TRBD1 (5 bases). This CDR3 has 13 amino acids. Trimming removed 3 bases from V and 7 bases from J, with 12 bases in between. Germline V CDR1 and CDR2: DFQATT, SNEGSKA (reference sequence). The CDR3 sequence is CSASRDDSEKLFF. Written as DNA, the CDR3 is TGCAGTGCTAGCAGGGATGATAGTGAAAAACTGTTTTTT.